This T cell receptor (beta chain) was found in a study of cytomegalovirus exposure and HLA in healthy donors. The V gene's germline CDR1 is KGHSH and CDR2 LQKENI. V trimming: 8 bases; J trimming: 4 bases; junction bases outside the gene matches: 7. CDR3 size: 15 residues. In the PCR, 60 Vbeta and 13 Jbeta primers were used. The repertoire was sequenced with immunoSEQ multiplex PCR; TCRdb's copy has only in-frame clones and lacks some. This repertoire shows 200,000 or so clones, 87% found once; its top ten account for less than 0.3%. The genes are TRBV18 and TRBJ2-1; 11 positions match TRBD2. Sequencing was performed on PBMCs. The source is a girl younger than two in good health and CMV-seronegative. CDR3 protein: CASVKGTSGYNEQFF. The CDR3 region has the DNA TGTGCCAGCGTAAAGGGGACTAGCGGATACAATGAGCAGTTCTTC.